This T cell receptor (beta chain) came from a study of blood T cells in healthy people across ages (dated by TCRdb to about 2015). For the study in its entirety: In model experiments, template switching captured about one uniquely barcoded TCR beta cDNA molecule for every two T cells. The donors were split into four age groups: young (average about 15 years), middle-aged (around 37), aged (approximately 60) and long-lived (over 75). The study measured age-related changes in TCR beta repertoire diversity using deep sequencing normalized with unique cDNA molecular identifiers. Two additional independent replicas of 1 million unique cDNA reads from the same blood draw were analyzed for two donors (one aged 18 to 30 and one aged 80 or older). To avoid experimental bias, donors of different ages were spread randomly across the sequencing lanes. What the study reported, not specific to this receptor: The CMV infection status of donors was not known, potentially confounding age-related changes in expanded clonotypes. Because profiling used bulk unsorted PBMCs, naive and antigen-experienced compartments could not be compared conclusively. Total diversity estimates from one million sequenced T cells were considered lower bounds and underestimates. As age increased, observed TCR beta diversity per million T cells dropped in a roughly linear way, and a significant reduction was already evident by age about 40. Compared with the aged group, the long-lived group had more naive CD4+ T cells, fewer expanded clones and increased TCR diversity, suggesting age selection. A strong correlation was found between observed TCR beta diversity and the percentage of naive T cells measured by flow cytometry.

As encoded in the germline V gene (reference sequence), CDR1 is LNHNV while CDR2 is YYDKDF. The CDR3, from cysteine to phenylalanine, totals 15 residues. Left in the record is the CDR3 DNA by itself, 45 bases read in frame from the first base. For this chain, trimming is 5 bases at the V end and 8 bases at the J end, and the number of junction bases without a gene match is 10. This clonotype was observed at least ten times. Its antigen is not yet known. The sample holds no much larger clone one base away, and base qualities are not on file. Donors were a few dozen systemically healthy Caucasian individuals from Russia aged 6 to 90 years. Each donor gave 9.5 to 10 milliliters of peripheral blood, drawn into EDTA-treated Vacutainer tubes. PBMCs were isolated by Ficoll-Paque density-gradient centrifugation, with at least 6 million obtained per sample. Total RNA was extracted from PBMCs with Trizol reagent, with at least 5.5 micrograms obtained per sample. For every donor, flow cytometry on a PBMC aliquot measured the percentage of naive CD45RAhigh/CD27high T cells.

The library came from 5' RACE. Instrument on record: Illumina HiSeq 2500. A second PCR of about 7 to 12 cycles was performed with a sample-barcoded 5' primer and a J-beta primer mix. A unique molecular identifier was introduced onto each TCR beta cDNA molecule by a template-switch 5' adaptor carrying 12 random nucleotides. Each sample yielded at least 2.5 million CDR3-containing paired-end reads. All of the RNA was converted into first-strand cDNA using the Mint cDNA synthesis kit, with a TRBC-specific oligonucleotide serving as the primer. Following uracil-DNA glycosylase treatment, a first 18-cycle PCR with universal primers M1SS and BC2_uni_R was performed on all cDNA. As for the original processing: For normalization, 1 million high-quality reads, each with a distinct molecular identifier, were randomly selected from each sample. Instead of being binned into consensus sequences, reads with shared molecular identifiers were discarded. MiTCR, with a Q25 quality threshold and the strictest error-elimination algorithm, was used for CDR3 identification, clonotype clustering and error correction. Lower-bound total TCR beta diversity was estimated with a nonparametric unseen species model using Euler transformation. TCRdb trimmed public reads at Q25 via fastp, called clones via MiXCR and kept in-frame beta chains. Every entry covers one CDR3 protein and lists the most common genes and DNA from its rows. Here the V and J calls rest on TCRdb's processing, not on the authors' analysis. The sample has about 1,800,000 distinct CDR3 sequences on record, roughly 30% of them singletons. More than 6% of the sample belongs to the ten largest clones.

Here the chain combines TRBV15 and TRBJ2-1; 9 junctional bases match TRBD1. This clonotype was obtained from a woman aged 30 to 39 in good health. Sequenced material: blood. CDR3 sequence: CATSPRPDRGDEQFF. In nucleotide form, the sequence is TGTGCCACCAGCCCACGGCCAGACAGGGGGGATGAGCAGTTCTTC.